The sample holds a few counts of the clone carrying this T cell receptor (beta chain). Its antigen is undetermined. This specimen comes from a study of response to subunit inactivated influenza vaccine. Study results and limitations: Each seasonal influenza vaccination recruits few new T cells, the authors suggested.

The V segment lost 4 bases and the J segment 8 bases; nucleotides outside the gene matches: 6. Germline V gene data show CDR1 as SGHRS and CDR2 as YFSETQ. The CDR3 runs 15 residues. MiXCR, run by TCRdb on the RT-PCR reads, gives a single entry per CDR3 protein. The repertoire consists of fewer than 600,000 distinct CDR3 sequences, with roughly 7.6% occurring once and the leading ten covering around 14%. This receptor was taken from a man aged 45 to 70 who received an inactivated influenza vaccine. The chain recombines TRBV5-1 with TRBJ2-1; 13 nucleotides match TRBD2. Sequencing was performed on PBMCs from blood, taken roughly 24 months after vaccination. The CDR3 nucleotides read TGCGCCAGCAGCCAGGGACTAGCGGGATTCTATGAGCAGTTCTTC. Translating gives CASSQGLAGFYEQFF.